These 22 T cell receptor beta chains originate from one sample sequenced in a study of T cell clonality in common variable immunodeficiency. Overall study results and limits: Fewer deletions and N-nucleotide insertions were reportedly seen in common variable immunodeficiency TCR beta sequences.

Their target antigens are unknown. Libraries were prepared by immunoSEQ multiplex PCR; TCRdb keeps only in-frame clonotypes and omits some of them. The data show 30,000 or so clones, with none appearing a single time. Sequencing was carried out using peripheral blood mononuclear cells. These receptors came from a human donor with common variable immunodeficiency.

A word on this clone: The read ends 3 residues before the CDR3 terminus; that terminus is restored from the germline J gene. The J gene is TRBJ2-7, the V gene TRBV18; 9 bases align to TRBD1. J gave up 3 bases and V 3 bases, and 3 bases lay outside the gene matches. CDR1 and CDR2 from the germline V gene are KGHSH and LQKENI. The CDR3 is made up of 14 amino acids. CDR3 bases read: TGTGCCAGCTCACCTCCGGGACAGGGCTACGAG. It specifies CASSPPGQGYE. The complete CDR3 sequence is CASSPPGQGYEQYF.

This clone was counted only a few times. The DNA ends 3 residues before the CDR3 does, and the rest of the CDR3 is filled in from the germline J gene. The rearrangement joins TRBV30 to TRBJ2-3, with TRBD1 identical over 9 bases. The CDR3 is made up of 15 amino acids. Per the germline V gene, CDR1 is GTSNPN and CDR2 is SVGIG (reference sequence). V was clipped by 8 bases and J by 2 bases; unmatched bases: 11. CDR3 DNA (partial): TGTGCCGGTTCCCGCGGGACAGGGCTCACAGATACG. Translated, it gives CAGSRGTGLTDT. The entire CDR3 sequence reads CAGSRGTGLTDTQYF.

This clone has at least ten counts. Germline and junction disagree at one end, which may indicate a read error. The sequenced part of the CDR3 DNA is TGTGCCAGCGGCTTAGGGACAGGGTACAATGAG. Translating it yields CASGLGTGYNE. The full CDR3 sequence reads CASGLGTGYNEQFF. The chain combines TRBV5-8 with TRBJ2-1; TRBD1 agrees at 9 bases. The sequence runs out 3 residues before the end of the CDR3; the remainder is reconstructed from the germline J gene. This CDR3 has 14 amino acids. CDR1 SGHTS and CDR2 YDEGEE come from the germline V gene.

This clone has a count of ten or more. Sequencing ends 3 residues short of the CDR3 end; the germline J gene provides the rest. The chain joins TRBV2 to TRBJ2-1; 11 bases agree with TRBD2. The CDR3 covers 15 residues. Germline V CDR1 and CDR2: SNHLY, FYNNEI. Germline trimming cut 3 bases from V and 7 bases from J; bases unmatched to any gene: 5. Partial CDR3 DNA: TGTGCCAGCAGTGACAGGACTAGCGGGCGGAATGAG. This gives the protein CASSDRTSGRNE. The full CDR3 protein reads CASSDRTSGRNEQFF.

As regards this clone: From the germline J gene comes the end of the CDR3, since the read stops 3 residues before it. The chain carries TRBV20-1 and TRBJ2-3; 7 nucleotides line up with TRBD2. CDR1 and CDR2 from the germline V gene are DFQATT and SNEGSKA (reference sequence). V was pared by 2 bases and J by 2 bases, with 7 bases of the junction left unmatched. The length of the CDR3 is 15 residues. This CDR3 reads CSARSGGGNTDTQYF. The DNA read from the CDR3 is TGCAGTGCTAGATCGGGCGGGGGTAACACAGATACG.

This clone was seen a handful of times. The read stops 3 residues short of the end of the CDR3; the missing end is completed from the germline J gene. V gene TRBV7-2 combines with J gene TRBJ2-7; 8 bases agree with TRBD2. Per the germline V gene, CDR1 is SGHTA and CDR2 is FQGNSA. This CDR3 is 15 amino acids long. The J segment lost 2 bases and the V segment lost 2 bases, leaving 5 bases of the junction unmatched. The CDR3 here is CASSLRRGVTYEQYF. The covered CDR3 bases are TGTGCCAGCAGCTTACGGCGGGGGGTCACCTACGAG.

This clone ranks as medium-sized. The CDR3 end lies 3 residues beyond the end of the read and is filled in from the germline J gene. V and J are TRBV2 and TRBJ1-1; 7 nucleotides agree with TRBD1. The germline gives CDR1 SNHLY, CDR2 FYNNEI. Trimming cost V 5 bases and J 3 bases; bases outside gene matches: 0. This CDR3 has 12 residues. CDR3: CASSTGDTEAFF. CDR3 DNA (partial): TGTGCCAGCAGTACAGGGGACACTGAA.

For this clone: The CDR3 end is not reached by the read, which stops 3 residues before it; the germline J gene fills it in. The sample holds other DNA sequences that translate to the same CDR3. This chain links TRBV30 with TRBJ2-7; TRBD2 is a possible D gene (6 bases). The CDR3 consists of 13 residues. CDR1 GTSNPN and CDR2 SVGIG come from the germline V gene (reference sequence). V lost 1 base and J lost 4, with 11 bases in between. CDR3 bases read: TGTGCCTGGAGTGCTCTACGGGGGTACGAG. It translates to CAWSALRGYE. The CDR3 reads in full as CAWSALRGYEQYF.

This clone was seen a few times. The read falls 3 residues short of the CDR3 end, and the missing part is taken from the germline J gene. The chain joins TRBV7-3 to TRBJ1-3; 8 bases agree with TRBD1. From germline, CDR1 is SGHTA and CDR2 FQGTGA. J gave up 8 bases and V 5 bases, and 5 bases lay outside the gene matches. The length of the CDR3 is 13 residues. CDR3: CASSTQGADTIYF. Partial CDR3 DNA: TGTGCCAGCAGCACCCAGGGGGCGGACACC.

As concerns this clone: The sequenced fragment ends 3 residues before the CDR3 boundary, so the rest is inferred from the germline J gene. The chain employs TRBV6-2 or TRBV6-3 and TRBJ2-7, with TRBD1 as a possible D gene (5 bases). The germline V gene encodes CDR1 MNHEY and CDR2 SVGEGT. Trimming removed 2 bases from V and 3 bases from J, with 14 bases in between. The CDR3 covers 15 residues. The sequenced CDR3 bases are TGTGCCAGCAGTTACCCCAGGGCCCTACTCTACGAG. Translating it yields CASSYPRALLYE. The entire CDR3 protein is CASSYPRALLYEQYF.

On this clone itself: The CDR3 extends 3 residues past the end of the read, so its final part is completed from the germline J gene. The rearrangement joins TRBV7-6 to TRBJ2-1, with 8 bases fitting TRBD2. CDR1 SGHVS and CDR2 FNYEAQ come from the germline V gene. This CDR3 comprises 16 residues. J was trimmed by 0 bases and V by 0 bases; bases with no gene match: 1. The sequenced part of the CDR3 DNA is TGTGCCAGCAGCTTAGCCGGGGGGGGCTCCTACAATGAG. Its protein is CASSLAGGGSYNE. The entire CDR3 sequence reads CASSLAGGGSYNEQFF.

To note about this clone: The read falls 3 residues short of the CDR3 end, and the missing part is taken from the germline J gene. This chain links TRBV7-9 with TRBJ2-3; D is undetermined. CDR3 length: 13 residues. Trimming removed 3 bases at V and 2 bases at J, with 6 bases between. Germline V gene sequence: CDR1 SEHNR, CDR2 FQNEAQ (reference sequence). CDR3 region: CASSFWLTDTQYF. The sequenced CDR3 bases are TGTGCCAGCAGCTTCTGGCTCACAGATACG.

This clone was observed at least ten times. Coverage ceases 3 residues before the CDR3 finishes, and the germline J gene fills in the end. Other nucleotide sequences from this sample produce the same CDR3. The chain couples TRBV7-2 to TRBJ2-7; 7 bases are a match to TRBD1. This CDR3 comprises 14 residues. Germline-derived CDR1 and CDR2 are SGHTA and FQGNSA. The trim removed 5 bases at V and 2 bases at J, leaving 6 bases unmatched. The CDR3 bases that were read are TGTGCCAGCAGCCTCCGGACAGGAGCCTACGAG. Amino acid sequence: CASSLRTGAYE. The entire CDR3 protein reads CASSLRTGAYEQYF. The variable domain in full, completed from reference TRBV7-2 and TRBJ2-7, reads GAGVSQSPSNKVTEKGKDVELRCDPISGHTALYWYRQSLGQGLEFLIYFQGNSAPDKSGLPSDRFSAERTGGSVSTLTIQRTQQEDSAVYLCASSLRTGAYEQYFGPGTRLTVT.

In this sample, this clone turned up a few times. Here the CDR3 reads CASSPPPGGYGYTF. The CDR3 bases that were read are TGTGCCAGCTCACCCCCCCCGGGGGGTTATGGC. The V gene is TRBV18, the J gene TRBJ1-2, with TRBD1 as a possible D gene (5 bases). Read coverage stops 3 residues before the CDR3 terminus; the germline J gene supplies the remainder. This CDR3 is 14 amino acids long. Germline V gene sequence: CDR1 KGHSH, CDR2 LQKENI. V gave up 3 bases and J gave up 5 bases, with 13 bases separating them.

A few counts support this clone. The CDR3 extends 3 residues past the end of the read, so its final part is completed from the germline J gene. The gene calls are TRBV7-6 and TRBJ2-3; 8 bases match TRBD1. Germline-derived CDR1 and CDR2 are SGHVS and FNYEAQ. Germline trimming cut 0 bases from V and 2 bases from J; bases unmatched to any gene: 4. This CDR3 is built from 16 residues. CDR3 in amino acids: CASSLAGQEFTDTQYF. The sequenced CDR3 bases are TGTGCCAGCAGCTTAGCGGGACAGGAGTTCACAGATACG. Based on the CDR3 plus reference TRBV7-6 and TRBJ2-3, the full variable domain is GAGVSQSPRYKVTKRGQDVALRCDPISGHVSLYWYRQALGQGPEFLTYFNYEAQQDKSGLPNDRFSAERPEGSISTLTIQRTEQRDSAMYRCASSLAGQEFTDTQYFGPGTRLTVL.

About this clone: The DNA ends 3 residues before the CDR3 does, and the rest of the CDR3 is filled in from the germline J gene. This sample includes further DNA sequences coding for the same CDR3. This rearrangement joins TRBV18 to TRBJ1-5, with TRBD1 matching over 7 bases. The junction had 3 bases not matched to a gene; V was cut back by 3 bases and J by 7 bases. The germline V gene encodes CDR1 KGHSH and CDR2 LQKENI. The CDR3 contains 13 residues. CDR3 loop: CASSPPGGQPQHF. The covered CDR3 bases are TGTGCCAGCTCACCTCCAGGGGGGCAGCCC.

For this clone: The read terminates 3 residues before the CDR3 end, so the remaining end is supplied by the germline J gene. V is TRBV7-9 and J is TRBJ1-1, with 8 bases matching TRBD1. The V gene's germline CDR1 is SEHNR and CDR2 FQNEAQ (reference sequence). CDR3 size: 15 residues. V was pared by 5 bases and J by 4 bases, with 9 bases of the junction left unmatched. Incomplete CDR3 DNA: TGTGCCAGCAGCCTACTGGAGACAGGGGTCACTGAA. Translation: CASSLLETGVTE. Given in full, the CDR3 is CASSLLETGVTEAFF.

Of note for this clone: The read comes to an end 3 residues before the CDR3 does, leaving the germline J gene to fill in the end. The chain recombines TRBV7-9 with TRBJ2-1, with D tentatively TRBD2 (7 bases). Trimming shortened V by 5 bases and J by 9 bases, and 20 bases separated the two germline ends. The CDR3 has 15 amino acids. CDR1 and CDR2 (germline): SEHNR, FQNEAQ (reference sequence). This chain's CDR3 is CASSKQGQRGGEQFF. CDR3 DNA, as far as it was read: TGTGCCAGCAGCAAACAGGGCCAGCGGGGCGGTGAG.

This clone was seen repeatedly, ten times or more. The read ends 3 residues before the CDR3 terminus; that terminus is restored from the germline J gene. This chain links TRBV6-1 with TRBJ2-7; 7 nucleotides agree with TRBD1. The length of the CDR3 is 14 residues. J lost 4 bases, V lost 4 bases, and 7 bases had no gene match. CDR1 MNHNS and CDR2 SASEGT come from the germline V gene. CDR3 DNA, as far as it was read: TGTGCCAGCAGTGCGACAGGGAGTGGGTACGAG. Translated: CASSATGSGYE. The complete CDR3 reads CASSATGSGYEQYF.

A note on this clone: Coverage ceases 3 residues before the CDR3 finishes, and the germline J gene fills in the end. The genes are TRBV7-2 and TRBJ1-1; D is uncertain. The V gene lost 5 bases and the J gene lost 4 bases, with 17 bases spanning the gap. The CDR3 has 15 amino acids. In germline, CDR1 is SGHTA, CDR2 FQGNSA. The CDR3 bases that were read are TGTGCCAGCAGCCAACGGCCGGGGTTCGGCACTGAA. This encodes CASSQRPGFGTE. The entire CDR3 protein is CASSQRPGFGTEAFF.

This clone was counted at least ten times. The CDR3 extends 3 residues past the end of the read, so its final part is completed from the germline J gene. V gene TRBV29-1 combines with J gene TRBJ2-7, with 7 positions matching TRBD1. J was trimmed by 4 bases and V by 6 bases; bases with no gene match: 6. The CDR3 totals 12 residues. CDR1 and CDR2 from the germline V gene are SQVTM and ANQGSEA. The sequenced CDR3 bases are TGCAGCGTCGGACAGGCGTGGTACGAG. Translated: CSVGQAWYE. The CDR3 reads in full as CSVGQAWYEQYF.

The sample holds many counts of this clone. Incomplete CDR3 DNA: TGTGCCAGCAGCCCCAGGACAGGGGGTTACAATGAG. Residues: CASSPRTGGYNE. The CDR3 reads in full as CASSPRTGGYNEQFF. The chain joins TRBV7-3 to TRBJ2-1; 10 bases fit TRBD1. The CDR3 end is not reached by the read, which stops 3 residues before it; the germline J gene fills it in. The CDR3 totals 15 residues. From germline, CDR1 is SGHTA and CDR2 FQGTGA. V was pared by 5 bases and J by 4 bases, with 5 bases of the junction left unmatched. The variable domain in full, with the rest retrieved from reference TRBV7-3 and TRBJ2-1, is GAGVSQTPSNKVTEKGKYVELRCDPISGHTALYWYRQSLGQGPEFLIYFQGTGAADDSGLPNDRFFAVRPEGSVSTLKIQRTERGDSAVYLCASSPRTGGYNEQFFGPGTRLTVL.